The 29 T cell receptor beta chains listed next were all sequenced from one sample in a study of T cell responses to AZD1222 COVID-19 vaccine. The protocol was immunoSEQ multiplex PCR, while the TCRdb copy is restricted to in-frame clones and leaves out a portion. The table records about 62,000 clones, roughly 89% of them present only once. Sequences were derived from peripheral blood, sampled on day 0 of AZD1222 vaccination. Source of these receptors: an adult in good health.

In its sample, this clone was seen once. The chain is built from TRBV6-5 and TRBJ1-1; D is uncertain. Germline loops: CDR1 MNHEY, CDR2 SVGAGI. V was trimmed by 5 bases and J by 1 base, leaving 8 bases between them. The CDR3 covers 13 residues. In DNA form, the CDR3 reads TGTGCCAGCAGTCCCCGGCAGAACACTGAAGCTTTCTTT. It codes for CASSPRQNTEAFF.

In nucleotides, the CDR3 is TGTGCCAGCAGTTATTTAGGACAGGGGGAAGGAGAGCAGTACTTC. Translating it yields CASSYLGQGEGEQYF. The chain couples TRBV2 to TRBJ2-7; TRBD1 matches at 10 bases. The germline gives CDR1 SNHLY, CDR2 FYNNEI. J lost 7 bases, V lost 5 bases, and 11 bases had no gene match. The CDR3 contains 15 residues. The complete variable domain, with remaining parts taken from reference TRBV2 and TRBJ2-7, reads EPEVTQTPSHQVTQMGQEVILRCVPISNHLYFYWYRQILGQKVEFLVSFYNNEISEKSEIFDDQFSVERPDGSNFTLKIRSTKLEDSAMYFCASSYLGQGEGEQYFGPGTRLTVT.

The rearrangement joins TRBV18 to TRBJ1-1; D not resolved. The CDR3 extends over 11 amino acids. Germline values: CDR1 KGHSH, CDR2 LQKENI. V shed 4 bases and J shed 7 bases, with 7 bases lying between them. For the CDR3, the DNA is TGTGCCAGCTCACAAGAACGTGAAGCTTTCTTT. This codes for CASSQEREAFF.

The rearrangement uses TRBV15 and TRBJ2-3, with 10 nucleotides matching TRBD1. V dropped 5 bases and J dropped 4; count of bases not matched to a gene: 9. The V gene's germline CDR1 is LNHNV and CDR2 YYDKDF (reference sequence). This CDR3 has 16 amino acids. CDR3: CATSPYGGTGADTQYF. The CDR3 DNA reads TGTGCCACCAGCCCATACGGTGGGACAGGGGCAGATACGCAGTATTTT. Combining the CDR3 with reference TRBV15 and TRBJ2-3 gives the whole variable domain DAMVIQNPRYQVTQFGKPVTLSCSQTLNHNVMYWYQQKSSQAPKLLFHYYDKDFNNEADTPDNFQSRRPNTSFCFLDIRSPGLGDTAMYLCATSPYGGTGADTQYFGPGTRLTVL.

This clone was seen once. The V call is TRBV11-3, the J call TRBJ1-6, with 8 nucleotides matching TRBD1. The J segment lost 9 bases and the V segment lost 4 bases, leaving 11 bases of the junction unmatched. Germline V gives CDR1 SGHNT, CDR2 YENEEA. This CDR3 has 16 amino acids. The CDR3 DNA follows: TGTGCCAGCAGCTCTGAGCCGGACAGGGTAAGTTCACCCCTCCACTTT. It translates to CASSSEPDRVSSPLHF.

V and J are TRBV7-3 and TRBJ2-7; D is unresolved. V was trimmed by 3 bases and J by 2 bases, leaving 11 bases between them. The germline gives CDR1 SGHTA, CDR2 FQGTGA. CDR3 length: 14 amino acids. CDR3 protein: CASSFYSRPYEQYF. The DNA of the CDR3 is TGTGCCAGCAGCTTTTACAGCCGCCCCTACGAGCAGTACTTC.

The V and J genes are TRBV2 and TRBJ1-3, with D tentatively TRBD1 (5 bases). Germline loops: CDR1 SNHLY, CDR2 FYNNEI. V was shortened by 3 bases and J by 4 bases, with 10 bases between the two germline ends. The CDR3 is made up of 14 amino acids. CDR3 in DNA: TGTGCCAGCAGTGAGGGAGGGGCCGGAAACACCATATATTTT. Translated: CASSEGGAGNTIYF.

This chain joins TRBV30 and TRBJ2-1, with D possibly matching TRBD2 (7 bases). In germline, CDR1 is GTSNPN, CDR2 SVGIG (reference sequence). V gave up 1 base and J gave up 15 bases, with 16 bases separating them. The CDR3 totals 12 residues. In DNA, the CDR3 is TGTGCCTGGAGTGACGGCGGGGGCTCCGGGTTCTTC. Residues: CAWSDGGGSGFF.

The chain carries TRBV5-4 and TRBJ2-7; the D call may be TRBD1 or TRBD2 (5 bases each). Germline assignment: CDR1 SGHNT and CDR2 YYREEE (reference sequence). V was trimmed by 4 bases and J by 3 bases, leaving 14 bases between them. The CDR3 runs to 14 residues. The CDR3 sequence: CASSGGAGNYEQYF. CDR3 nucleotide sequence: TGTGCCAGCAGCGGGGGTGCAGGGAACTACGAGCAGTACTTC.

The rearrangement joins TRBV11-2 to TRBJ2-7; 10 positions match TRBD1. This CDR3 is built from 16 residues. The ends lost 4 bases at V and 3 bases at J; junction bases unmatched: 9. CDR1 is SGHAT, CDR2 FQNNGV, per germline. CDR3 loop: CASSSPGTGVIYEQYF. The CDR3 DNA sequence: TGTGCCAGCAGCTCCCCCGGGACAGGGGTCATCTACGAGCAGTACTTC.

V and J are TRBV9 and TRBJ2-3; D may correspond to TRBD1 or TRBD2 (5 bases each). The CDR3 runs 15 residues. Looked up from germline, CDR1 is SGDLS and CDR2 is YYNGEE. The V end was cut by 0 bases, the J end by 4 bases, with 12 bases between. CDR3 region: CASSVGGRDADTQYF. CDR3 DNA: TGTGCCAGCAGCGTAGGAGGCAGGGACGCAGATACGCAGTATTTT.

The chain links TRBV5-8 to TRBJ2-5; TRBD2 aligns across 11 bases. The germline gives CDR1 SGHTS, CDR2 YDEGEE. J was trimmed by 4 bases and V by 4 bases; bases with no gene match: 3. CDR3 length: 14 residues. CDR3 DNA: TGTGCCAGCAGCCTGACTAGCGGGGTAGAGACCCAGTACTTC. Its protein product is CASSLTSGVETQYF.

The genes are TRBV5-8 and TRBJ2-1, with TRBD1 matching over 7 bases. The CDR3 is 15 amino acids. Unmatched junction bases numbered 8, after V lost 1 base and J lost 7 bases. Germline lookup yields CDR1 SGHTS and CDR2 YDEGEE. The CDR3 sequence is CASSLWDSGSNEQFF. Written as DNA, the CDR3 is TGTGCCAGCAGCTTGTGGGACAGCGGATCGAATGAGCAGTTCTTC.

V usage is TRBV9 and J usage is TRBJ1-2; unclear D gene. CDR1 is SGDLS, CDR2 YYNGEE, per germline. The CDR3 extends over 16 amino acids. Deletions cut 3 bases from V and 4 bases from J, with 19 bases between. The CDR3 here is CASSERIDGLPYGYTF. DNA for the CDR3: TGTGCCAGCAGCGAGAGAATCGACGGTCTCCCCTATGGCTACACCTTC.

CDR3 loop: CASSRDLGGTEAFF. The DNA of the CDR3 is TGTGCCAGCAGTAGGGACTTGGGGGGGACTGAAGCTTTCTTT. The J gene is TRBJ1-1, the V gene TRBV2, with a possible D match to TRBD1 (5 bases). CDR1 SNHLY and CDR2 FYNNEI come from the germline V gene. Trimming took 5 bases from V and 5 from J, leaving 15 bases between them. This CDR3 has 14 amino acids.

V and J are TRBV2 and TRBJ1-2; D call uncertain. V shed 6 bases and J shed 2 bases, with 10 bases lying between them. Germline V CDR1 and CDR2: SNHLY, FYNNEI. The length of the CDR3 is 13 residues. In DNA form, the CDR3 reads TGTGCCAGCAGAACGGACGGAAACTATGGCTACACCTTC. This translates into CASRTDGNYGYTF.

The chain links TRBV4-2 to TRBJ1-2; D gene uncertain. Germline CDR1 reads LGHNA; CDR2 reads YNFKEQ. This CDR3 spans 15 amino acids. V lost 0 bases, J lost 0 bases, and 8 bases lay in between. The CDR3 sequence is CASSQDSDANYGYTF. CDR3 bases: TGTGCCAGCAGCCAAGATTCGGACGCTAACTATGGCTACACCTTC.

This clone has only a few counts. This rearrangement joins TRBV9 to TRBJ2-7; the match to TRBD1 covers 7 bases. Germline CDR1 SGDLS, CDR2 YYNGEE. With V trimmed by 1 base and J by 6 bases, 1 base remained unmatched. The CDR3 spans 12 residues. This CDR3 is CASSVPGGEQYF. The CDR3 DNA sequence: TGTGCCAGCAGCGTACCAGGGGGCGAGCAGTACTTC.

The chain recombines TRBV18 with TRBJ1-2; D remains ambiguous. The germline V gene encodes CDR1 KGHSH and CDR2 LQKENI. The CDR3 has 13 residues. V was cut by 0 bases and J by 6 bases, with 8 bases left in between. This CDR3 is CASSPPPQNGYTF. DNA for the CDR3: TGTGCCAGCTCACCACCGCCGCAAAATGGCTACACCTTC.

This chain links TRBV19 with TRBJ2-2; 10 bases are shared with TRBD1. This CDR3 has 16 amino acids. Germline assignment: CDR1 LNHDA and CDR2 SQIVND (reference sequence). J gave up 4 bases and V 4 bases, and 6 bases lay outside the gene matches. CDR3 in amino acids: CASSTGQGVGTGELFF. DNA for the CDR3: TGTGCCAGTAGTACCGGACAGGGGGTAGGCACCGGGGAGCTGTTTTTT.

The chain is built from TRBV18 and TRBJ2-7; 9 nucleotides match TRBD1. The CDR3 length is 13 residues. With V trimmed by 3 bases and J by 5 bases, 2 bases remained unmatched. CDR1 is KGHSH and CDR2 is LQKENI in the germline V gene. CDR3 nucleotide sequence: TGTGCCAGCTCACCCCGGACAGGGGACGAGCAGTACTTC. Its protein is CASSPRTGDEQYF.

CDR3 residues: CASSETGGPNEKLFF. CDR3 nucleotide sequence: TGTGCCAGCAGTGAGACAGGGGGCCCTAATGAAAAACTGTTTTTT. The rearrangement links TRBV6-1 to TRBJ1-4; 10 bases line up with TRBD1. Germline CDR1 MNHNS, CDR2 SASEGT. J lost 3 bases, V lost 3 bases, and 1 base had no gene match. The CDR3 has 15 amino acids.

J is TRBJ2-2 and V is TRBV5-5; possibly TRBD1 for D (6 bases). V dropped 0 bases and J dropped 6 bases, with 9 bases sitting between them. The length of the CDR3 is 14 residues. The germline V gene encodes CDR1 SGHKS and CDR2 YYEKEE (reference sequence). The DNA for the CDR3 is TGTGCCAGCAGCTTGGAAGGGGGTCCCGGGGAGCTGTTTTTT. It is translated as CASSLEGGPGELFF. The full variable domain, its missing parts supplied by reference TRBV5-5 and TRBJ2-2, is DAGVTQSPTHLIKTRGQQVTLRCSPISGHKSVSWYQQVLGQGPQFIFQYYEKEERGRGNFPDRFSARQFPNYSSELNVNALLLGDSALYLCASSLEGGPGELFFGEGSRLTVL.

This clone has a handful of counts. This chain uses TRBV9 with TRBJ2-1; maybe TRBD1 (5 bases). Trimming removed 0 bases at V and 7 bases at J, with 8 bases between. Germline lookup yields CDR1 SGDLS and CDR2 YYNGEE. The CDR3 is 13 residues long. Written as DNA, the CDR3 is TGTGCCAGCAGCGTAGACCAGGGTAATGAGCAGTTCTTC. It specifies CASSVDQGNEQFF.

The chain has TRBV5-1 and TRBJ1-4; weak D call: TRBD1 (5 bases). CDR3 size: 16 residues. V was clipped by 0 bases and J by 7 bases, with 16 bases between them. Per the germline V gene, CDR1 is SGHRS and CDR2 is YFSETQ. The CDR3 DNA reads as TGCGCCAGCAGCTTGGGCGGGACGGGAGGTAGTGAAAAACTGTTTTTT. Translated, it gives CASSLGGTGGSEKLFF.

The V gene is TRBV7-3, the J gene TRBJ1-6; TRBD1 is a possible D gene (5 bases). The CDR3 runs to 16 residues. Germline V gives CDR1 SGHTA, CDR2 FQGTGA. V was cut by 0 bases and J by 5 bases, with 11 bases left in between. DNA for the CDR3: TGTGCCAGCAGCTTAACGGGGGGTAATGATAATTCACCCCTCCACTTT. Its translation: CASSLTGGNDNSPLHF.

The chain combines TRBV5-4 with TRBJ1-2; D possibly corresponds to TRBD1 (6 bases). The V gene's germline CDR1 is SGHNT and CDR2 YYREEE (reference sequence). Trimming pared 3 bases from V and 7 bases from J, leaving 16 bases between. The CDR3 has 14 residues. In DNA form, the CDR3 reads TGTGCCAGCAGCTCCCCACAGGGCGCCTTTGGCTACACCTTC. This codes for CASSSPQGAFGYTF.

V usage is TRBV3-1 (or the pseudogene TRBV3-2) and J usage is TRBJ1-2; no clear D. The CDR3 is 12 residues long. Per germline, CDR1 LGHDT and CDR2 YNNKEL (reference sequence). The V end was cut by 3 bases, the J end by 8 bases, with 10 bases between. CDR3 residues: CASSHRRLGYTF. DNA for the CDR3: TGTGCCAGCAGCCATCGCAGGTTGGGCTACACCTTC.

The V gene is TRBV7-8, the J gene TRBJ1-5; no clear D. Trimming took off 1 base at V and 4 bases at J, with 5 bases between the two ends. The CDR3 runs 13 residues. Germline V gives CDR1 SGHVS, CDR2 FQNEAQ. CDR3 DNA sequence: TGTGCCAGCAGCTTAGATGGGAATCAGCCCCAGCATTTT. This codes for CASSLDGNQPQHF.